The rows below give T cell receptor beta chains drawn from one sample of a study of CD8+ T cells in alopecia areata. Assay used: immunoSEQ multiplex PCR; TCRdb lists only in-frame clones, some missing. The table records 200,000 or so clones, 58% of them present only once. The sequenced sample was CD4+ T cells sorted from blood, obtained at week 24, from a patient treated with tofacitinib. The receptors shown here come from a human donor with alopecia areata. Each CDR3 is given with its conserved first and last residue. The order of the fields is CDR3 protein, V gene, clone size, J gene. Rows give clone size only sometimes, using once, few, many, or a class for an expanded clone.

CDR3aa: CASSEMGGTNEKLFF
v_gene: TRBV6-1
abundance: -
j_gene: TRBJ1-4

CDR3aa: CAWSQAGETQYF
v_gene: TRBV30
abundance: -
j_gene: TRBJ2-5

CDR3aa: CASSEPAMRSSYEQYF
v_gene: TRBV6-1
abundance: few
j_gene: TRBJ2-7

CDR3aa: CASSLQGQPQHF
v_gene: TRBV7-8
abundance: -
j_gene: TRBJ1-5

CDR3aa: CASRGTGGPEAFF
v_gene: TRBV28
abundance: once
j_gene: TRBJ1-1

CDR3aa: CASSFTVSSYEQYF
v_gene: TRBV7-9
abundance: -
j_gene: TRBJ2-7

CDR3aa: CASSSAILDTGDSQYF
v_gene: TRBV5-1
abundance: few
j_gene: TRBJ2-5

CDR3aa: CAISEQGSANYGYTF
v_gene: TRBV10-3
abundance: -
j_gene: TRBJ1-2

CDR3aa: CAIGPGKDTEAFF
v_gene: TRBV10-3
abundance: -
j_gene: TRBJ1-1

CDR3aa: CASSVMEGYGYTF
v_gene: TRBV6-1
abundance: -
j_gene: TRBJ1-2

CDR3aa: CASSGAGGRDTQYF
v_gene: TRBV25-1
abundance: few
j_gene: TRBJ2-3

CDR3aa: CASSHGGRDTGELFF
v_gene: TRBV4-2
abundance: -
j_gene: TRBJ2-2

CDR3aa: CASSNSGVGGQAFF
v_gene: TRBV27
abundance: -
j_gene: TRBJ1-1

CDR3aa: CASSLSGRVYEQYF
v_gene: TRBV28
abundance: many
j_gene: TRBJ2-7

CDR3aa: CSAGIGEQFF
v_gene: TRBV20-1
abundance: few
j_gene: TRBJ2-1

CDR3aa: CASSSTYNYGYTF
v_gene: TRBV7-2
abundance: -
j_gene: TRBJ1-2

CDR3aa: CASSPNRFGVDGSPLHF
v_gene: TRBV27
abundance: -
j_gene: TRBJ1-6

CDR3aa: CASRTEHTGELFF
v_gene: TRBV27
abundance: few
j_gene: TRBJ2-2

CDR3aa: CASSKWDGNYGYTF
v_gene: TRBV6-5
abundance: -
j_gene: TRBJ1-2

CDR3aa: CASSLIQAHEQYF
v_gene: TRBV7-2
abundance: -
j_gene: TRBJ2-7

CDR3aa: CASRHQGATGELFF
v_gene: TRBV4-3
abundance: -
j_gene: TRBJ2-2

CDR3aa: CASSTGARNTEAFF
v_gene: TRBV5-6
abundance: few
j_gene: TRBJ1-1

CDR3aa: CSVVGLADEQFF
v_gene: TRBV29-1
abundance: -
j_gene: TRBJ2-1

CDR3aa: CASTPTFNSPLHF
v_gene: TRBV19
abundance: -
j_gene: TRBJ1-6

CDR3aa: CASSHRWLTGNRSEQYF
v_gene: TRBV12-1
abundance: -
j_gene: TRBJ2-7

CDR3aa: CASSRGQGGHYGYTF
v_gene: TRBV6-6
abundance: -
j_gene: TRBJ1-2

CDR3aa: CASSTGVGAPQHF
v_gene: TRBV7-9
abundance: -
j_gene: TRBJ1-5